This T cell receptor beta chain was recovered during a study of blood T cell repertoires in COVID-19. Study summary: COVID-19 samples collected from the United States, Italy and Spain covered acute and convalescent phases. T cells, B-cell-depleted T cells, or PBMCs supplied cDNA or gDNA.

This CDR3 comprises 13 residues. Trimming shortened V by 4 bases and J by 4 bases, and 10 bases separated the two germline ends. CDR1 and CDR2 (germline): MGHRA, YSYEKL. Authors' analysis steps: Estimates of nucleated cell counts were drawn from the amplification of reference gene primers. TCRdb keeps only in-frame clones here, not all; method: immunoSEQ multiplex PCR. V and J calls and clone size are given by that table; D and trimming were obtained from the DNA. The repertoire holds about 260,000 clones, 70% to 90% seen once, with approximately 5.3% in the top ten. The table lists this clone with a few counts.

The chain has TRBV4-1 and TRBJ1-2, with unresolved D. Sample: peripheral blood. This sequence was found in a woman aged 60-75 years with COVID-19, enrolled during active disease. The CDR3 region is CASSPQESYGYTF. The CDR3 DNA reads as TGCGCCAGCAGCCCCCAGGAATCCTATGGCTACACCTTC.